Listed here are 10 T cell receptor beta chains from one sample, sequenced in a study of shared clonotypes between healthy human individuals. Generated by immunoSEQ multiplex PCR, the TCRdb table keeps only in-frame clones and is missing some. The repertoire consists of over a million clones, with around 97% occurring once and the leading ten covering roughly 1.2%. Material: naive CD4+ T cells sorted from blood. Subset denoted: CD45RA+ positively selected. Source of these receptors: a young man in good health.

V usage is TRBV5-4 and J usage is TRBJ2-7; D might be TRBD2 (6 bases). From germline, CDR1 is SGHNT and CDR2 YYREEE (reference sequence). Trimming cost V 4 bases and J 3 bases, with 17 bases left between them. This CDR3 has 15 residues. The CDR3 loop reads CASSPGGASDYEQYF. In nucleotides, the CDR3 is TGTGCCAGCAGCCCTGGAGGGGCTAGCGACTACGAGCAGTACTTC. Complete variable domain (other parts from reference TRBV5-4 and TRBJ2-7): ETGVTQSPTHLIKTRGQQVTLRCSSQSGHNTVSWYQQALGQGPQFIFQYYREEENGRGNFPPRFSGLQFPNYSSELNVNALELDDSALYLCASSPGGASDYEQYFGPGTRLTVT.

With regard to this clone: In the same sample, other DNA sequences code for this CDR3. The genes are TRBV9 and TRBJ1-1; D call uncertain. The CDR3 extends over 13 amino acids. The ends were cut back, 0 bases at V and 8 bases at J, with 11 bases in the middle. Germline CDR1 and CDR2: SGDLS and YYNGEE. The CDR3 loop reads CASSVGPDTEAFF. The CDR3 DNA reads as TGTGCCAGCAGCGTAGGGCCCGATACAGAAGCTTTCTTT.

This sequence joins TRBV18 and TRBJ2-2; D tentatively fits TRBD1 or TRBD2 (5 bases each). Germline V gives CDR1 KGHSH, CDR2 LQKENI. V was trimmed by 6 bases and J by 6 bases, leaving 20 bases between them. CDR3 length: 16 residues. The CDR3, as DNA: TGTGCCAGCTCCCCAAGTTTTTGGGGGACGTCCGGGGAGCTGTTTTTT. Translated, it gives CASSPSFWGTSGELFF.

As regards this clone: In the same sample, other DNA sequences code for this CDR3. The V and J genes are TRBV28 and TRBJ1-5; D unresolved. CDR1 MDHEN and CDR2 SYDVKM come from the germline V gene. The CDR3 is 15 residues long. The V and J ends lost 2 bases and 1 base respectively, with 9 bases between them. The CDR3 loop is CASSLLAGSNQPQHF. The CDR3 bases are TGTGCCAGCAGTTTACTGGCGGGAAGCAATCAGCCCCAGCATTTT.

This clone has only one observation. J is TRBJ2-1 and V is TRBV9; no clear D. This CDR3 is built from 15 residues. Germline V gene lookup returns CDR1 SGDLS and CDR2 YYNGEE. The germline V and J ends were trimmed by 4 bases and 0 bases, with 11 bases remaining between them. The CDR3 protein is CASSSIPSSYNEQFF. In DNA form, the CDR3 reads TGTGCCAGCAGCTCTATACCCAGCTCCTACAATGAGCAGTTCTTC. Full variable domain (remainder filled in from reference TRBV9 and TRBJ2-1): DSGVTQTPKHLITATGQRVTLRCSPRSGDLSVYWYQQSLDQGLQFLIQYYNGEERAKGNILERFSAQQFPDLHSELNLSSLELGDSALYFCASSSIPSSYNEQFFGPGTRLTVL.

In its sample, this clone was seen once. V is TRBV11-2 and J is TRBJ1-2; D unclear. The germline V and J ends were trimmed by 3 bases and 1 base, with 9 bases remaining between them. In germline, CDR1 is SGHAT, CDR2 FQNNGV. CDR3 length: 14 amino acids. CDR3 coding DNA: TGTGCCAGCAGCTTGACACAGATTAACTATGGCTACACCTTC. As protein: CASSLTQINYGYTF.

The rearrangement links TRBV10-3 to TRBJ1-4; D is perhaps TRBD1 (5 bases). V gave up 5 bases and J gave up 3 bases, with 13 bases separating them. This CDR3 is 15 amino acids long. Germline lookup yields CDR1 ENHRY and CDR2 SYGVKD. The CDR3 nucleotides read TGTGCCATCAGTTCCACGGAGGGGCCTAATGAAAAACTGTTTTTT. As protein: CAISSTEGPNEKLFF.

The chain employs TRBV7-9 and TRBJ1-5, with no clear D. Trimming took 4 bases from V and 5 from J, leaving 18 bases between them. This CDR3 is built from 16 residues. The germline gives CDR1 SEHNR, CDR2 FQNEAQ (reference sequence). This CDR3 is CASSSNTRRPDQPQHF. CDR3 coding DNA: TGTGCCAGCAGCTCCAATACTCGACGGCCCGATCAGCCCCAGCATTTT.

The chain joins TRBV5-6 to TRBJ2-1, with 8 bases fitting TRBD2. Germline CDR1 and CDR2: SGHDT and YYEEEE. Trimming removed 4 bases from V and 5 bases from J; junction bases left unmatched: 11. The CDR3 spans 16 residues. The CDR3 reads CASSHLAGRGDNEQFF. CDR3 DNA sequence: TGTGCCAGCAGCCACTTAGCGGGGCGGGGGGACAATGAGCAGTTCTTC. Based on the CDR3 plus reference TRBV5-6 and TRBJ2-1, the full variable domain is DAGVTQSPTHLIKTRGQQVTLRCSPKSGHDTVSWYQQALGQGPQFIFQYYEEEERQRGNFPDRFSGHQFPNYSSELNVNALLLGDSALYLCASSHLAGRGDNEQFFGPGTRLTVL.

The CDR3 region is CASSLAVVRTGVGEQYF. CDR3 bases: TGTGCCAGCAGCTTAGCGGTAGTTCGGACAGGGGTGGGGGAGCAGTACTTC. The V gene is TRBV7-8, the J gene TRBJ2-7; TRBD1 agrees at 9 bases. J was trimmed by 7 bases and V by 0 bases; bases with no gene match: 13. Germline CDR1 is SGHVS and CDR2 is FQNEAQ. The CDR3 has 17 residues.